A single sample is the source of the 29 T cell receptor beta chains below, sequenced in a study of blood T cell repertoires in COVID-19. Clones were sequenced by immunoSEQ multiplex PCR, and TCRdb holds only the in-frame ones, with some missing. The sample has roughly 49,000 clones; nearly 90% are singletons. The source material was peripheral blood. These receptors came from a man aged 55 to 69 with active COVID-19.

The genes are TRBV7-9 and TRBJ2-1; a weak D match, TRBD2 (6 bases). Trimming removed 0 bases from V and 4 bases from J, with 10 bases in between. The CDR3 sequence is 15 residues long. Germline V gene sequence: CDR1 SEHNR, CDR2 FQNEAQ (reference sequence). The CDR3 is CASSLATGLYNEQFF. The CDR3 DNA sequence: TGTGCCAGCAGCTTAGCTACGGGACTGTACAATGAGCAGTTCTTC.

The V and J genes are TRBV12-3 or TRBV12-4 and TRBJ2-7; TRBD1 aligns across 8 bases. CDR3 length: 13 amino acids. V shed 5 bases and J 4 bases; nucleotides not matched to a gene: 4. CDR3 sequence (DNA): TGTGCCAGCAGTCGGGGACAGGTGTACGAGCAGTACTTC. Its translation: CASSRGQVYEQYF.

The chain carries TRBV2 and TRBJ2-3; the D gene is possibly TRBD2 (5 bases). The germline CDR1 and CDR2 sequences are SNHLY and FYNNEI. This CDR3 region has 14 residues. The germline V and J ends were trimmed by 6 bases and 3 bases, with 13 bases remaining between them. The CDR3 DNA reads as TGTGCCAGCAGATTTCTAGCCGTTACAGATACGCAGTATTTT. This sequence encodes CASRFLAVTDTQYF.

The sample holds one count of this clone. The chain carries TRBV28 and TRBJ2-1; 9 bases line up with TRBD2. Germline V gene sequence: CDR1 MDHEN, CDR2 SYDVKM. The CDR3 contains 12 residues. Trimming cost V 3 bases and J 14 bases; bases outside gene matches: 5. DNA of the CDR3: TGTGCCAGCAGTTTCGGACTAGCGCGGGAGTTCTTC. Residues: CASSFGLAREFF.

This chain connects TRBV27 to TRBJ2-7; TRBD1 is a possible D gene (6 bases). Trimming cost V 3 bases and J 3 bases, with 12 bases left between them. The length of the CDR3 is 14 residues. Germline V CDR1 and CDR2: MNHEY, SMNVEV (reference sequence). The CDR3 coding sequence is TGTGCCAGCAGTTTTGGGCAGGGGATCTACGAGCAGTACTTC. Translated: CASSFGQGIYEQYF.

This chain links TRBV11-2 with TRBJ2-1, with 7 bases that match TRBD2. The CDR3 has 13 amino acids. Trimming removed 0 bases from V and 10 bases from J; junction bases left unmatched: 3. CDR1 and CDR2 from the germline V gene are SGHAT and FQNNGV. The CDR3 nucleotides read TGTGCCAGCAGCTTAGAACCCGGGGGGGAGCAGTTCTTC. Translated, it gives CASSLEPGGEQFF.

The V and J genes are TRBV24-1 and TRBJ1-1; the D is unclear. Trimming removed 9 bases from V and 6 bases from J, with 10 bases in between. In germline, CDR1 is KGHDR, CDR2 SFDVKD. The CDR3 runs to 11 residues. The CDR3 spells CATSRGPEAFF. For the CDR3, the DNA is TGTGCCACCTCCCGAGGCCCTGAAGCTTTCTTT.

V usage is TRBV30 and J usage is TRBJ2-1; TRBD2 aligns across 7 bases. Per the germline V gene, CDR1 is GTSNPN and CDR2 is SVGIG (reference sequence). With V trimmed by 0 bases and J by 5 bases, 7 bases remained unmatched. CDR3 length equals 15 residues. This CDR3 reads CAWSVGSGRHNEQFF. CDR3 nucleotides: TGTGCCTGGAGTGTAGGTAGCGGGCGACACAATGAGCAGTTCTTC.

This chain connects TRBV29-1 to TRBJ2-2, with 10 bases fitting TRBD2. The V gene's germline CDR1 is SQVTM and CDR2 ANQGSEA. The V segment lost 6 bases and the J segment 2 bases; nucleotides outside the gene matches: 3. The CDR3 covers 14 residues. The chain's CDR3 is CSVGLAANTGELFF. DNA for the CDR3: TGCAGCGTAGGACTAGCGGCAAACACCGGGGAGCTGTTTTTT.

The rearrangement links TRBV7-9 to TRBJ2-5; no definite D call. The length of the CDR3 is 12 residues. Trimming took off 1 base at V and 5 bases at J, with 5 bases between the two ends. The germline V gene has CDR1 SEHNR and CDR2 FQNEAQ (reference sequence). The CDR3 bases are TGTGCCAGCAGCTTAGTCCGGGAGACCCAGTACTTC. This translates into CASSLVRETQYF. Full variable domain (rest looked up from reference TRBV7-9 and TRBJ2-5): DTGVSQNPRHKITKRGQNVTFRCDPISEHNRLYWYRQTLGQGPEFLTYFQNEAQLEKSRLLSDRFSAERPKGSFSTLEIQRTEQGDSAMYLCASSLVRETQYFGPGTRLLVL.

The rearrangement uses TRBV2 and TRBJ2-7, with 8 bases lining up with TRBD1. The junction had 5 bases not matched to a gene; V was cut back by 2 bases and J by 5 bases. This CDR3 comprises 14 residues. Germline loops: CDR1 SNHLY, CDR2 FYNNEI. CDR3 sequence reads: CASSEQGASDEQYF. The DNA of the CDR3 is TGTGCCAGCAGTGAACAGGGGGCTTCCGACGAGCAGTACTTC.

This chain links TRBV28 with TRBJ1-5; no firm D call. Trimming cost V 1 base and J 5 bases, with 21 bases left between them. Germline CDR1 and CDR2: MDHEN and SYDVKM. This CDR3 has 18 amino acids. DNA of the CDR3: TGTGCCAGCAGTTTATTGAGTATGGCGGGAGGTTACTATCAGCCCCAGCATTTT. This codes for CASSLLSMAGGYYQPQHF.

The chain is built from TRBV30 and TRBJ1-5, with D possibly matching TRBD1 (5 bases). In germline, CDR1 is GTSNPN, CDR2 SVGIG (reference sequence). The V end was cut by 2 bases, the J end by 5 bases, with 13 bases between. The CDR3 is 14 amino acids. The CDR3 protein is CAWSMETGDQPQHF. DNA of the CDR3: TGTGCCTGGAGTATGGAGACGGGGGATCAGCCCCAGCATTTT.

The chain joins TRBV28 to TRBJ1-5; D perhaps matches TRBD1 (6 bases). The germline V gene encodes CDR1 MDHEN and CDR2 SYDVKM. The ends were cut back, 4 bases at V and 5 bases at J, with 6 bases in the middle. The CDR3 length is 12 residues. CDR3 DNA: TGTGCCAGCAGTTCAGGGGATCAGCCCCAGCATTTT. As protein: CASSSGDQPQHF.

This chain links TRBV14 with TRBJ1-1; D gene unclear. The germline gives CDR1 SGHDN, CDR2 FVKESK. CDR3 length equals 13 residues. V shed 4 bases and J shed 2 bases, with 8 bases lying between them. The CDR3 loop reads CASSLGRNTEAFF. CDR3 sequence (DNA): TGTGCCAGCAGCCTGGGCCGAAACACTGAAGCTTTCTTT.

The rearrangement joins TRBV7-9 to TRBJ2-7; weak D call: TRBD1 (5 bases). The germline V gene encodes CDR1 SEHNR and CDR2 FQNEAQ (reference sequence). The V gene lost 1 base and the J gene lost 3 bases, with 7 bases spanning the gap. The CDR3 consists of 13 residues. This CDR3 is CASSLEDIYEQYF. CDR3 nucleotide sequence: TGTGCCAGCAGCTTAGAGGACATCTACGAGCAGTACTTC.

Here the CDR3 reads CASSYSAGAGNIQYF. Here the CDR3 DNA reads TGTGCCAGCAGTTACTCCGCAGGGGCCGGAAACATTCAGTACTTC. The chain carries TRBV6-5 and TRBJ2-4, with D possibly matching TRBD1 (6 bases). CDR3 size: 15 residues. Germline V gives CDR1 MNHEY, CDR2 SVGAGI. With 0 bases removed from V and 6 bases from J, the gap between germline ends came to 12 bases.

CDR3 residues: CASSSGLAGTGTQYF. The CDR3 DNA reads as TGTGCCAGCAGCTCGGGACTAGCGGGGACGGGTACGCAGTATTTT. The chain recombines TRBV7-2 with TRBJ2-3; 13 bases match TRBD2. V was pared by 4 bases and J by 8 bases, with 6 bases of the junction left unmatched. The CDR3 spans 15 residues. CDR1 and CDR2 from the germline V gene are SGHTA and FQGNSA.

CDR3 in amino acids: CASSYPGLVYNEQFF. CDR3 nucleotides: TGTGCCAGCAGTTACCCGGGACTAGTCTACAATGAGCAGTTCTTC. This chain links TRBV28 with TRBJ2-1, with 8 bases aligning to TRBD2. The CDR3 length is 15 residues. V shed 4 bases and J 3 bases; nucleotides not matched to a gene: 5. Germline CDR1 reads MDHEN; CDR2 reads SYDVKM.

This chain connects TRBV28 to TRBJ1-5; no clear D gene. V was pared by 3 bases and J by 5 bases, with 14 bases between. Germline-derived CDR1 and CDR2 are MDHEN and SYDVKM. This CDR3 region has 15 residues. The CDR3 loop reads CASSFFVPADQPQHF. CDR3 sequence (DNA): TGTGCCAGCAGTTTTTTTGTCCCCGCAGATCAGCCCCAGCATTTT.

This sequence joins TRBV5-4 and TRBJ1-1; D perhaps matches TRBD1 (5 bases). The germline V and J ends were trimmed by 4 bases and 0 bases, with 13 bases remaining between them. The CDR3 loop spans 15 amino acids. The germline V gene has CDR1 SGHNT and CDR2 YYREEE (reference sequence). This chain's CDR3 is CASSPGGGLNTEAFF. The CDR3 nucleotides read TGTGCCAGCAGCCCGGGGGGGGGTCTGAACACTGAAGCTTTCTTT.

This clone was found once. The rearrangement joins TRBV9 to TRBJ2-7; 11 positions agree with TRBD1. The CDR3 loop spans 15 amino acids. Germline assignment: CDR1 SGDLS and CDR2 YYNGEE. Trimming took 5 bases from V and 1 from J; bases not matched to a gene: 5. This CDR3 is CASRADRGQSYEQYF. As DNA, the CDR3 is TGTGCCAGCAGAGCGGACAGGGGGCAGTCCTACGAGCAGTACTTC. The full variable domain, with the rest looked up from reference TRBV9 and TRBJ2-7, is DSGVTQTPKHLITATGQRVTLRCSPRSGDLSVYWYQQSLDQGLQFLIQYYNGEERAKGNILERFSAQQFPDLHSELNLSSLELGDSALYFCASRADRGQSYEQYFGPGTRLTVT.

CDR3 sequence: CASSYGKWSEQFF. The CDR3 region has the DNA TGTGCCAGCAGCTACGGCAAGTGGAGTGAGCAGTTCTTC. The chain combines TRBV7-3 with TRBJ2-1; D ambiguous. Trimming left V 4 bases short and J 9 bases short, with 13 bases between. Germline-derived CDR1 and CDR2 are SGHTA and FQGTGA. CDR3 length equals 13 residues. The full variable domain, completed using reference TRBV7-3 and TRBJ2-1, is GAGVSQTPSNKVTEKGKYVELRCDPISGHTALYWYRQSLGQGPEFLIYFQGTGAADDSGLPNDRFFAVRPEGSVSTLKIQRTERGDSAVYLCASSYGKWSEQFFGPGTRLTVL.

The V and J genes are TRBV27 and TRBJ1-5; maybe TRBD1 (5 bases). CDR1 is MNHEY, CDR2 SMNVEV, per germline (reference sequence). The CDR3 is made up of 18 amino acids. Trimming shortened V by 5 bases and J by 0 bases, and 20 bases separated the two germline ends. CDR3 sequence (DNA): TGTGCCAGCAGTCCCCGACCGCCGGGGGTATATAGCAATCAGCCCCAGCATTTT. This gives the protein CASSPRPPGVYSNQPQHF.

The V call is TRBV23-1, the J call TRBJ2-1, with D maybe TRBD1 (5 bases). TRBV23-1 is identified as an open reading frame with a role that is uncertain. CDR3 length: 17 residues. Trimming shortened V by 0 bases and J by 0 bases, and 12 bases separated the two germline ends. Written as DNA, the CDR3 is TGCGCCAGCAGTCAATCCGGCACGGACAACTCCTACAATGAGCAGTTCTTC. It specifies CASSQSGTDNSYNEQFF.

V gene TRBV7-2 combines with J gene TRBJ1-6; 10 bases fit TRBD1. Germline V gene sequence: CDR1 SGHTA, CDR2 FQGNSA. The ends lost 1 base at V and 2 bases at J; junction bases unmatched: 8. CDR3 length: 19 amino acids. Written as DNA, the CDR3 is TGTGCCAGCAGCTTAGAAGAGACAGGGGGCGATCCCTATAATTCACCCCTCCACTTT. Encoded protein: CASSLEETGGDPYNSPLHF.

The V and J genes are TRBV1 and TRBJ1-2; TRBD1, the table's D call, lacks a check against the DNA. TRBV1 is noted as a pseudogene. The length of the CDR3 is 15 residues. This CDR3 is CTSSQGTGSNYGYTF. The DNA of the CDR3 is TGCACCAGCAGCCAGGGGACAGGGAGTAACTATGGCTACACCTTC.

This clone was recorded once. This chain connects TRBV6-2 or TRBV6-3 to TRBJ1-1, with unresolved D. V was shortened by 1 base and J by 4 bases, with 7 bases between the two germline ends. The CDR3 spans 13 residues. Germline V gene data show CDR1 as MNHEY and CDR2 as SVGEGT. The CDR3 protein is CASSYFRGTEAFF. DNA for the CDR3: TGTGCCAGCAGTTACTTCCGAGGCACTGAAGCTTTCTTT.

This clone was counted a few times. The chain recombines TRBV4-1 with TRBJ1-2, with a tentative D call TRBD1 (6 bases). Trimming pared 0 bases from V and 3 bases from J, leaving 14 bases between. Germline lookup yields CDR1 MGHRA and CDR2 YSYEKL. CDR3 length equals 16 residues. CDR3 residues: CASSQDRQGQYYGYTF. For the CDR3, the DNA is TGCGCCAGCAGCCAAGATAGGCAGGGGCAGTACTATGGCTACACCTTC.